This T cell receptor beta chain was profiled in a study of T cell clones after liver transplantation. Study-level information: Samples came from ITN030ST, which attempted immunosuppression withdrawal within 2 years of liver transplantation.

Trimming stripped 2 bases from V and 0 bases from J, with 13 bases between. CDR1 is MGHDK, CDR2 SYGVNS, per germline. The CDR3 loop spans 17 amino acids. Regarding the study as a whole: A larger donor-reactive than third-party decline suggested partial antigen-specific deletion. Post-transplant time points were not standardized, so conclusions are preliminary.

In regard to this clone: The antigen is unknown.

TCRdb's table, derived via immunoSEQ multiplex PCR, lists solely in-frame clones and lacks some. The table includes around 120,000 clones, 90% detected once. Unstimulated PBMCs were sorted into CD3+CD4+ and CD3+CD8+ populations. The TCR comes from a human patient who received a liver transplant. Some T cells may have come from the graft donor. The V gene is TRBV25-1, the J gene TRBJ1-4; D ambiguous. Source: CD4+ T cells from blood, taken 12 months after liver transplant. CDR3 sequence (DNA): TGTGCCAGCAGTGAACCCCTCTCCCTAGCAACTAATGAAAAACTGTTTTTT. Translated, it gives CASSEPLSLATNEKLFF.